This T cell receptor (beta chain) was obtained from a study of technical replicates of blood from several donors. Germline-derived CDR1 and CDR2 are SEHNR and FQNEAQ (reference sequence). Trimming stripped 1 base from V and 5 bases from J, with 15 bases between. CDR3 size: 16 residues. TCRdb's copy holds only in-frame clones and misses some; the assay was immunoSEQ multiplex PCR. The sample includes fewer than 70,000 clones, roughly 92% of them seen just once. The source of this sequence is a human donor in good health. The V and J genes are TRBV7-9 and TRBJ1-5; a possible D gene is TRBD1 (5 bases). Sequenced input: T cells isolated from PBMCs. CDR3 loop: CASSLESWGEYQPQHF. The CDR3 DNA is TGTGCCAGCAGCTTAGAATCTTGGGGGGAGTATCAGCCCCAGCATTTT.